These T cell receptor beta chains were read from a single sample in a study of control samples from healthy donors and cancer patients. TCRdb keeps only in-frame clones here, not all; method: immunoSEQ multiplex PCR. The profile shows some 95,000 clones, approximately 92% of them singletons. The sequenced material came from blood. The source is a human donor in good health. The donor label of this sample is uncertain. Each CDR3 is given with its conserved first and last residue. The D gene is left open where the match is weak. Clone size is shown for a subset of rows, as once, few, many or a class of expanded clone.

V	D	J	size	CDR3	DNA
TRBV3-1/TRBV3-2	NA	TRBJ1-1	NA	CASSHTGKGTEAFF	TGTGCCAGCAGCCACACAGGGAAAGGGACTGAAGCTTTCTTT
TRBV19	NA	TRBJ2-5	NA	CASRTQGLGETQYF	TGTGCCAGTAGAACCCAGGGGCTGGGAGAGACCCAGTACTTC
TRBV7-9	NA	TRBJ1-5	NA	CASSYSSNQPQHF	TGTGCCAGCAGCTACAGCAGCAATCAGCCCCAGCATTTT
TRBV2	NA	TRBJ2-3	NA	CASSGEQGSPDTQYF	TGTGCCAGCAGTGGGGAGCAGGGAAGCCCAGATACGCAGTATTTT
TRBV19	NA	TRBJ1-4	once	CASRGDNYEKLFF	TGTGCCAGTAGGGGGGACAATTACGAAAAACTGTTTTTT
TRBV5-1	TRBD1	TRBJ1-2	NA	CASSLALTGKGYTF	TGCGCCAGCAGCCTTGCTTTGACAGGGAAGGGCTACACCTTC
TRBV9	NA	TRBJ1-2	NA	CASSVVSSANYGYTF	TGTGCCAGCAGCGTAGTGAGTTCCGCTAACTATGGCTACACCTTC
TRBV23-1	TRBD1	TRBJ2-3	NA	CASSHTGAATQYF	TGCGCCAGCAGCCATACAGGGGCAGCTACGCAGTATTTT
TRBV6-5	NA	TRBJ1-5	NA	CASSLTGWRQPQHF	TGTGCCAGCAGCCTAACAGGGTGGAGGCAGCCCCAGCATTTT
TRBV11-2	TRBD2	TRBJ2-3	NA	CASSLGAGGTTDTQYF	TGTGCCAGCAGCTTAGGTGCGGGGGGAACCACAGATACGCAGTATTTT
TRBV30	NA	TRBJ2-5	NA	CAWSSGASSQTQYF	TGTGCCTGGAGTAGCGGAGCCTCCTCCCAGACCCAGTACTTC
TRBV11-1	TRBD1	TRBJ1-1	NA	CASSYSDRGWTEAFF	TGTGCCAGCAGCTACTCGGACAGGGGGTGGACTGAAGCTTTCTTT
TRBV3-1/TRBV3-2	NA	TRBJ1-4	NA	CASSPTGTGNEKLFF	TGTGCCAGCAGCCCGACGGGGACGGGGAATGAAAAACTGTTTTTT
TRBV5-5	TRBD2	TRBJ2-7	NA	CASSRTSDEQYF	TGTGCCAGCAGCCGGACTAGTGACGAGCAGTACTTC
TRBV3-1/TRBV3-2	TRBD2	TRBJ2-3	NA	CASSQDPAGGDTQYF	TGTGCCAGCAGCCAAGACCCAGCGGGGGGAGATACGCAGTATTTT
TRBV5-1	TRBD1	TRBJ2-3	NA	CASSLSGQSFFTDTQYF	TGCGCCAGCAGCTTGTCGGGACAGTCCTTTTTCACAGATACGCAGTATTTT
TRBV19	TRBD1	TRBJ1-1	NA	CASSRDRVNTEAFF	TGTGCCAGTAGTAGGGACAGGGTGAACACTGAAGCTTTCTTT
TRBV7-9	TRBD2	TRBJ2-3	NA	CASSRTSGGATDTQYF	TGTGCCAGCAGCCGGACTAGCGGGGGGGCCACAGATACGCAGTATTTT
TRBV3-1/TRBV3-2	NA	TRBJ1-1	NA	CASRKNRDGVTEAFF	TGTGCCAGCAGGAAGAACAGGGACGGGGTCACTGAAGCTTTCTTT
TRBV6-1	NA	TRBJ1-1	NA	CASSEASRVGAFF	TGTGCCAGCAGTGAAGCGTCGAGGGTCGGCGCTTTCTTT
TRBV6-5	NA	TRBJ2-3	NA	CASSTRGGTDTQYF	TGTGCCAGCAGTACCCGTGGAGGCACAGATACGCAGTATTTT
TRBV6-6	NA	TRBJ1-5	NA	CASSGMGQPQHF	TGTGCCAGCAGCGGGATGGGCCAGCCCCAGCATTTT
TRBV7-9	NA	TRBJ2-3	NA	CASGRDLSTDTQYF	TGTGCCAGCGGACGGGATCTTAGCACAGATACGCAGTATTTT